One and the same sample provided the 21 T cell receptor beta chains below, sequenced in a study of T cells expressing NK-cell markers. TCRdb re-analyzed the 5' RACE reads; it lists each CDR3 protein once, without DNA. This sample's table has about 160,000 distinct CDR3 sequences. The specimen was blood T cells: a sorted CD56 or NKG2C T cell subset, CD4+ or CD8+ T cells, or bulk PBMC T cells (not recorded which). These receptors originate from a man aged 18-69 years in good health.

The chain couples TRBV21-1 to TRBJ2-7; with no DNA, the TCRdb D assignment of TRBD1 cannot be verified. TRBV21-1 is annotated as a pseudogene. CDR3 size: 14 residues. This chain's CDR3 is CASSTRDKTYEQYF.

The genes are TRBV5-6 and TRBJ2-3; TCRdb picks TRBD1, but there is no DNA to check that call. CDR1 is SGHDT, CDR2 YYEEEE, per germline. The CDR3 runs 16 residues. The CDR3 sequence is CASSSLRGPLTDTQYF.

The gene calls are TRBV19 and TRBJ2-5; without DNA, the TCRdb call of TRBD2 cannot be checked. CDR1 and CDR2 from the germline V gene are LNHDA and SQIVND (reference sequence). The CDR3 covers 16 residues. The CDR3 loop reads CASSTDKGLAGETQYF.

The CDR3 spells CASSYLRGGRETQYF. The J gene is TRBJ2-5, the V gene TRBV5-6; TCRdb's D call of TRBD2 is untestable without DNA. The CDR3 extends over 15 amino acids. Per germline, CDR1 SGHDT and CDR2 YYEEEE.

CDR3 in amino acids: CASSQVGAAASEAFF. This chain uses TRBV4-2 with TRBJ1-1. The CDR3 runs 15 residues. Germline V gene data show CDR1 as LGHNA and CDR2 as YNFKEQ.

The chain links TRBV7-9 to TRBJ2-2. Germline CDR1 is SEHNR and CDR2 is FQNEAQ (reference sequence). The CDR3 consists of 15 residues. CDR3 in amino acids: CASSLRTKNTGELFF.

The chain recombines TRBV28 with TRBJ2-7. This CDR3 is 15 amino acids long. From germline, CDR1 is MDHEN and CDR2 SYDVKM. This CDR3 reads CASSFFRVRAYEQYF. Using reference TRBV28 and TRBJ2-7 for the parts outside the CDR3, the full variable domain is DVKVTQSSRYLVKRTGEKVFLECVQDMDHENMFWYRQDPGLGLRLIYFSYDVKMKEKGDIPEGYSVSREKKERFSLILESASTNQTSMYLCASSFFRVRAYEQYFGPGTRLTVT.

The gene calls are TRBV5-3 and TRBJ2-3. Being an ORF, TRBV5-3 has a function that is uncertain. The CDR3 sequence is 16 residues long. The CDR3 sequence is CARSLERQVGTDTQYF.

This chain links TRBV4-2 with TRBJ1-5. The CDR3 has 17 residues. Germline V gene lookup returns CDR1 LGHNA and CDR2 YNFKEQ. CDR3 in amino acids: CASSQDWVQEEHQPQHF.

This CDR3 reads CASSEGQNTEAFF. The chain links TRBV7-7 to TRBJ1-1; no DNA is available, so the TRBD1 call from TCRdb remains unchecked. The CDR3 sequence is 13 residues long. Per the germline V gene, CDR1 is SSHAT and CDR2 is FNYEAQ (reference sequence). The full variable domain, completed using reference TRBV7-7 and TRBJ1-1, is GAGVSQSPRYKVTKRGQDVTLRCDPISSHATLYWYQQALGQGPEFLTYFNYEAQPDKSGLPSDRFSAERPEGSISTLTIQRTEQRDSAMYRCASSEGQNTEAFFGQGTRLTVV.

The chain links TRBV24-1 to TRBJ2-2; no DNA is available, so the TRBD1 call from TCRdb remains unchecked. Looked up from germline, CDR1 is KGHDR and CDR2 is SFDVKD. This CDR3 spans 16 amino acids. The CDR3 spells CATSDLRGPNTGELFF.

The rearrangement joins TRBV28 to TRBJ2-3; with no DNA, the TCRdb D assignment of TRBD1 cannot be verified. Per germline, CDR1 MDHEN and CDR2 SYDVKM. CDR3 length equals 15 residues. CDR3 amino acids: CASSSSGTGTDTQYF.

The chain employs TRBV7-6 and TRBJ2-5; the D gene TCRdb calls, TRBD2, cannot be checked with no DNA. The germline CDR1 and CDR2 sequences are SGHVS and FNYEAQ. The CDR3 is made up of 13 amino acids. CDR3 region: CASSYRRAETQYF.

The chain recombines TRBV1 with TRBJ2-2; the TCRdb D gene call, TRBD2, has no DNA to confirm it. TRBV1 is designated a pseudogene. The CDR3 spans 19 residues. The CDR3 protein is CTSSRLTSAEGVYSGELFF.

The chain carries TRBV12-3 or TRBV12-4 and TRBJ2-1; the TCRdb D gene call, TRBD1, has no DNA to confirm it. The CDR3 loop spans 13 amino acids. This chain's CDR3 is CASSVDRVDEQFF.

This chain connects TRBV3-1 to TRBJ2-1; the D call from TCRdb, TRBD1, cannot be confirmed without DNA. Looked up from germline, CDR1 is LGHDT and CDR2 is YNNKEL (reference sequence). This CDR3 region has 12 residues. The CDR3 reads CASLGRRGEQFF.

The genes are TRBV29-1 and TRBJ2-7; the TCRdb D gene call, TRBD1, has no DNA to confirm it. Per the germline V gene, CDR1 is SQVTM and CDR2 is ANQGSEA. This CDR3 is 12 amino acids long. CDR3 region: CSVRQGTHEQYF.

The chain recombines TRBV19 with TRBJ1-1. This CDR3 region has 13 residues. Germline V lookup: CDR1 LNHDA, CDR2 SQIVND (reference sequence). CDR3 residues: CASSWDGGTEAFF.

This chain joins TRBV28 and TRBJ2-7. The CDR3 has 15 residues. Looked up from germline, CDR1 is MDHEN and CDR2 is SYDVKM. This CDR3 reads CASTLLWNSSYEQYF.

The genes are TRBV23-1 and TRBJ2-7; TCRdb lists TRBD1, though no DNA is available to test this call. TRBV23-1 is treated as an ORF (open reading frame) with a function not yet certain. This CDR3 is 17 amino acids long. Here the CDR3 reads CASSQSGNRGAAYEQYF.

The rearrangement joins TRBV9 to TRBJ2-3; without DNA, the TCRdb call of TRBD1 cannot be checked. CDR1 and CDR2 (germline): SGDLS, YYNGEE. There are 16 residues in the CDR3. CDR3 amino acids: CASSGDREGGTDTQYF.